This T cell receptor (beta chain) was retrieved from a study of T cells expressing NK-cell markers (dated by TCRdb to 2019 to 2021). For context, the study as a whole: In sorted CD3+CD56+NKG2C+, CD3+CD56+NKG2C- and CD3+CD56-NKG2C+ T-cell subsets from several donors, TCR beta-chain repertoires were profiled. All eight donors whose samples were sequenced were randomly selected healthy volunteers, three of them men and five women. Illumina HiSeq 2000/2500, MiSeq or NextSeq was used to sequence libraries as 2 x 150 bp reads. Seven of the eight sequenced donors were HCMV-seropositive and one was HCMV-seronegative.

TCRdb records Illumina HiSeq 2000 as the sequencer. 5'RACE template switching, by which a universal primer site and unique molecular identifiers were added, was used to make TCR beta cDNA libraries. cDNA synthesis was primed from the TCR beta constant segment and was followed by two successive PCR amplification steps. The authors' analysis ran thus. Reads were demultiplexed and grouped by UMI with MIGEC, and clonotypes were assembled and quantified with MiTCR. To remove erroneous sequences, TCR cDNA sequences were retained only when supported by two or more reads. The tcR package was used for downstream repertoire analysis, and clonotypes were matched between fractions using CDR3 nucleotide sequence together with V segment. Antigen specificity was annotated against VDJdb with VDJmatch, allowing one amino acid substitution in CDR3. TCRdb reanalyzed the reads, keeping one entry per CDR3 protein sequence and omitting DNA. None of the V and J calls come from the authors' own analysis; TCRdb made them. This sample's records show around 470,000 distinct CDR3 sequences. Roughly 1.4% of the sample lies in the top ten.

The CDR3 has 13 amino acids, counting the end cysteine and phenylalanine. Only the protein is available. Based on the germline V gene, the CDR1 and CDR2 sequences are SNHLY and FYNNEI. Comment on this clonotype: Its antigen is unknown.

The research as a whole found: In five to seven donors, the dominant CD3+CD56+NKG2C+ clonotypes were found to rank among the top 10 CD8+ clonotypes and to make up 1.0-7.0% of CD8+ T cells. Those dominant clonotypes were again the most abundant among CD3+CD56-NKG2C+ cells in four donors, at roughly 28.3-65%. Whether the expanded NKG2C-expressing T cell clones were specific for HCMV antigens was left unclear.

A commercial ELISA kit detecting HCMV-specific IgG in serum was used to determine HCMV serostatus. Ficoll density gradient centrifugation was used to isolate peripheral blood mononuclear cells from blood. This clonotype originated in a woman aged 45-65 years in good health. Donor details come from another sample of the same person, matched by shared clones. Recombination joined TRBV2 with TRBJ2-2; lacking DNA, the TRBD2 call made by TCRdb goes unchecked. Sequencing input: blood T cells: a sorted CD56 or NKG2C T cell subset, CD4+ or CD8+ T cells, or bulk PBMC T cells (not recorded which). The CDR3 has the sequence CASRGPNTGELFF. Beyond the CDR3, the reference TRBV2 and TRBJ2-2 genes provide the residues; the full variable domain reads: EPEVTQTPSHQVTQMGQEVILRCVPISNHLYFYWYRQILGQKVEFLVSFYNNEISEKSEIFDDQFSVERPDGSNFTLKIRSTKLEDSAMYFCASRGPNTGELFFGEGSRLTVL.